Listed below are T cell receptor beta chains from one sample, sequenced in a study of T-cell reconstitution after alpha-beta-depleted transplantation in children. TCRdb reprocessed the PCR reads with MiXCR, giving one entry per CDR3 protein. The profile shows roughly 300,000 distinct CDR3 sequences, approximately 10% of them singletons. The sample in question was PBMCs from the stem cell graft donor, obtained from the stem cell graft. Receptor source: a human donor who donated a stem cell graft to a child with acute lymphoblastic leukemia. Each CDR3 is given with its conserved first and last residue. A D gene is named only where the DNA matches it firmly. Only part of the rows carry a size: once, few, many, or a class if the clone is expanded.

clone size	V gene	J gene	D gene	CDR3 protein	CDR3 DNA
NA	TRBV4-2	TRBJ1-2	NA	CASSRAGEGENYGYTF	TGTGCCAGCAGTCGCGCAGGAGAGGGGGAAAACTATGGCTACACCTTC
many	TRBV7-9	TRBJ2-5	NA	CASSLVFRDQETQYF	TGTGCCAGCAGCTTAGTTTTCAGGGATCAAGAGACCCAGTACTTC
many	TRBV18	TRBJ2-3	TRBD2	CASSPPVGVYLAGYGADTQYF	TGTGCCAGCTCACCACCGGTTGGGGTTTACCTAGCGGGATACGGCGCAGATACGCAGTATTTT
few	TRBV20-1	TRBJ2-1	TRBD2	CSAPSWTSGNDEQFF	TGCAGTGCCCCATCATGGACTAGCGGGAACGATGAGCAGTTCTTC
NA	TRBV6-5	TRBJ2-5	NA	CASSPFREQETQYF	TGTGCCAGCAGTCCATTTAGGGAGCAAGAGACCCAGTACTTC
few	TRBV29-1	TRBJ2-3	NA	CSVGQRLSTDTQYF	TGCAGCGTTGGACAGCGCCTTAGCACAGATACGCAGTATTTT
few	TRBV15	TRBJ2-1	TRBD2	CATSNFGGRDNEQFF	TGTGCCACCAGCAATTTCGGCGGGAGAGACAATGAGCAGTTCTTC
NA	TRBV7-6	TRBJ2-5	NA	CATGRYQETQYF	TGTGCCACAGGACGGTATCAAGAGACCCAGTACTTC
few	TRBV5-1	TRBJ2-1	TRBD1	CASSLNRGQGYNEQFF	TGCGCCAGCAGCTTGAATAGGGGACAGGGGTACAATGAGCAGTTCTTC
many	TRBV7-9	TRBJ2-7	NA	CASSEGTYEQYF	TGTGCCAGCAGCGAAGGGACCTACGAGCAGTACTTC
few	TRBV29-1	TRBJ1-2	TRBD1	CSVEVFDRGNYGYTF	TGCAGCGTTGAGGTTTTTGACAGGGGGAACTATGGCTACACCTTC
many	TRBV11-2	TRBJ2-1	NA	CASSLGRELAVGEQFF	TGTGCCAGCAGCTTGGGTCGGGAGCTTGCTGTGGGTGAGCAGTTCTTC
many	TRBV12-3/TRBV12-4	TRBJ1-6	NA	CASLLAGNSPLHF	TGTGCCAGCCTTCTCGCGGGGAATTCACCCCTCCACTTT
many	TRBV29-1	TRBJ1-1	NA	CSVDARGYSNTEAFF	TGCAGCGTTGACGCTAGAGGCTACTCGAACACTGAAGCTTTCTTT
NA	TRBV20-1	TRBJ2-1	NA	CSAREGLWQFF	TGCAGTGCTAGAGAGGGTCTGTGGCAGTTCTTC
many	TRBV9	TRBJ2-7	NA	CASSVGAGASYEQYF	TGCGCCAGCAGTGTGGGGGCGGGGGCCTCCTACGAGCAGTACTTC
few	TRBV28	TRBJ2-7	NA	CASSRDRMSSYEQYF	TGTGCCAGCAGCCGTGACCGGATGAGCTCCTACGAGCAGTACTTC
NA	TRBV7-3	TRBJ2-7	NA	CASSPIVGSYEQYF	TGTGCCAGCAGCCCCATTGTGGGTTCCTACGAGCAGTACTTC
NA	TRBV6-2/TRBV6-3	TRBJ2-7	TRBD2	CASIEAGLGSYEQYF	TGTGCCAGCATCGAAGCGGGACTGGGCTCCTACGAGCAGTACTTC
few	TRBV6-1	TRBJ2-6	NA	CASSGRAGTAGSGANVLTF	TGTGCCAGCAGTGGAAGAGCCGGGACGGCCGGCTCTGGGGCCAACGTCCTGACTTTC
many	TRBV10-3	TRBJ2-7	TRBD2	CAISDQTSGWSSYEQYF	TGTGCCATCAGCGACCAAACTAGCGGGTGGAGCTCCTACGAGCAGTACTTC
NA	TRBV7-9	TRBJ2-1	TRBD2	CASSPKTSGRSYNEQFF	TGTGCCAGCAGCCCTAAGACTAGCGGGCGATCCTACAATGAGCAGTTCTTC
few	TRBV3-1	TRBJ2-7	TRBD2	CASSQVGTSGSLSEQYF	TGTGCCAGCAGCCAAGTAGGGACTAGCGGGAGCCTTAGCGAGCAGTACTTC
many	TRBV20-1	TRBJ2-5	TRBD1	CSASRGQETQYF	TGCAGTGCTAGCAGGGGGCAAGAGACCCAGTACTTC
few	TRBV5-1	TRBJ2-5	NA	CASSLDGGSEQETQYF	TGCGCCAGCAGCTTGGACGGTGGCAGCGAACAAGAGACCCAGTACTTC
few	TRBV10-3	TRBJ2-1	NA	CAATVSSGDEQFF	TGTGCCGCAACTGTGAGTAGTGGCGATGAGCAGTTCTTC
many	TRBV4-1	TRBJ2-7	NA	CASSQQSDKLYEQYF	TGCGCCAGCAGCCAACAATCGGACAAGCTATACGAGCAGTACTTC
NA	TRBV4-1	TRBJ2-4	NA	CASSQPEIRGKNIQYF	TGCGCCAGCAGCCAACCCGAGATCCGCGGCAAAAACATTCAGTACTTC
NA	TRBV21-1	TRBJ2-5	NA	CASSKDKIIEADQETQYF	TGTGCCAGCAGCAAAGACAAAATTATAGAAGCGGACCAAGAGACCCAGTACTTC
few	TRBV7-2	TRBJ2-1	TRBD2	CASSGGAYNEQFF	TGTGCCAGTAGCGGGGGGGCCTACAATGAGCAGTTCTTC
many	TRBV5-1	TRBJ2-1	NA	CASSLVRGTGGDEQFF	TGCGCCAGCAGCTTGGTTAGGGGGACCGGAGGGGATGAGCAGTTCTTC
NA	TRBV9	TRBJ1-3	TRBD1	CASSVDPSDRAGNTIYF	TGTGCCAGCAGCGTAGACCCCTCCGACAGGGCTGGAAACACCATATATTTT
NA	TRBV28	TRBJ2-5	NA	CASSVGIETQYF	TGTGCCAGCAGTGTGGGGATTGAGACCCAGTACTTC
many	TRBV12-3/TRBV12-4	TRBJ1-1	TRBD1	CASSLDRVNTEAFF	TGTGCCAGCAGCCTGGACAGGGTGAACACTGAAGCTTTCTTT
many	TRBV12-3/TRBV12-4	TRBJ2-5	TRBD2	CASSFGASGLNEAQETQYF	TGTGCCAGCAGTTTTGGGGCTAGCGGCCTTAATGAGGCTCAAGAGACCCAGTACTTC
NA	TRBV6-1	TRBJ2-6	TRBD2	CASSVGLFPAGANVLTF	TGTGCCAGCAGTGTGGGACTATTTCCTGCTGGGGCCAACGTCCTGACTTTC
few	TRBV5-1	TRBJ2-7	TRBD1	CASSTGQVYEQYF	TGCGCCAGCAGCACCGGACAGGTCTACGAGCAGTACTTC
many	TRBV7-9	TRBJ1-1	TRBD1	CASSPPWGQGDTEAFF	TGTGCCAGCAGCCCGCCTTGGGGACAGGGGGACACTGAAGCTTTCTTT
few	TRBV3-1	TRBJ2-6	TRBD1	CASSPGTARSGANVLTF	TGTGCCAGCAGTCCAGGGACAGCTCGCTCTGGGGCCAACGTCCTGACTTTC
many	TRBV15	TRBJ2-3	TRBD1	CATSRVGQVLTDTQYF	TGTGCCACCAGCAGAGTAGGACAGGTCCTCACAGATACGCAGTATTTT
NA	TRBV20-1	TRBJ1-1	NA	CSARDWEGEGTEAFF	TGCAGTGCTAGAGATTGGGAGGGGGAAGGCACTGAAGCTTTCTTT
NA	TRBV28	TRBJ2-7	NA	CASSLSLASSYEQYF	TGTGCCAGCAGTTTATCGCTCGCAAGCTCCTACGAGCAGTACTTC
few	TRBV5-1	TRBJ2-3	TRBD2	CASSRAILAGASTDTQYF	TGCGCCAGCAGCCGAGCGATACTAGCGGGAGCTAGCACAGATACGCAGTATTTT
NA	TRBV29-1	TRBJ1-1	NA	CSVLLNTEAFF	TGCAGCGTTCTTCTGAACACTGAAGCTTTCTTT
NA	TRBV5-1	TRBJ2-7	TRBD2	CASSFGLAGVHEQYF	TGCGCCAGCAGCTTCGGACTAGCGGGAGTACACGAGCAGTACTTC
many	TRBV12-3/TRBV12-4	TRBJ2-2	NA	CASSLEGRTGELFF	TGTGCCAGCAGCCTGGAAGGGCGGACCGGGGAGCTGTTTTTT
many	TRBV5-1	TRBJ2-3	NA	CASSLTPDTQYF	TGCGCCAGCAGCTTGACGCCAGATACGCAGTATTTT
NA	TRBV7-2	TRBJ2-1	TRBD2	CASGTSGIYNEQFF	TGTGCCAGCGGGACTAGCGGGATTTACAATGAGCAGTTCTTC
many	TRBV4-1	TRBJ2-3	TRBD2	CASSQVVRGLAGGVYTDTQYF	TGCGCCAGCAGCCAAGTCGTTAGAGGGCTAGCGGGAGGGGTCTACACAGATACGCAGTATTTT
few	TRBV7-8	TRBJ1-3	NA	CASSHRPGLGDTIYF	TGTGCCAGCAGCCATAGACCGGGACTAGGGGACACCATATATTTT
few	TRBV9	TRBJ2-7	NA	CASSVGTGVSYEQYF	TGTGCCAGCAGCGTAGGGACCGGGGTCTCCTACGAGCAGTACTTC
NA	TRBV5-4	TRBJ2-2	NA	CASSLSRRHTGELFF	TGTGCCAGCAGCTTATCGCGGAGACACACCGGGGAGCTGTTTTTT
few	TRBV28	TRBJ2-7	TRBD1	CASTLLGQVPYEQYF	TGTGCCAGCACGCTTCTTGGACAGGTTCCCTACGAGCAGTACTTC
few	TRBV7-9	TRBJ1-5	NA	CASSPTAGPNQPQHF	TGTGCCAGCAGCCCGACGGCCGGCCCCAATCAGCCCCAGCATTTT
many	TRBV6-5	TRBJ1-5	NA	CASSYGGGQPQHF	TGTGCCAGCAGTTACGGCGGCGGTCAGCCCCAGCATTTT
NA	TRBV5-5	TRBJ2-7	NA	CAMGPGSSYEQYF	TGTGCCATGGGCCCTGGGTCGTCCTACGAGCAGTACTTC
NA	TRBV25-1	TRBJ2-1	TRBD2	CATGRAGGRTYNEQFF	TGTGCCACCGGTAGGGCGGGAGGCCGGACTTACAATGAGCAGTTCTTC